This passage covers 21 T cell receptor beta chains from one sample sequenced in a study of blood T cells in healthy people across ages. Sample-barcoded 5' priming and a J-beta primer mix drove a second PCR of about 7 to 11 cycles. TCRdb re-analysed the 5' RACE reads in MiXCR, keeping a single row per CDR3 protein. The table shows around 820,000 distinct CDR3 sequences, with just under 25% occurring only once. The same specimen was also included in a second study, on T cells of mothers and their children.

Specimen: blood. The receptors come from a boy aged 5-17 years in good health.

The chain uses TRBV5-4 and TRBJ2-1, with 9 positions matching TRBD1. CDR1 is SGHNT, CDR2 YYREEE, per germline (reference sequence). This CDR3 contains 17 residues. J was trimmed by 1 base and V by 4 bases; bases with no gene match: 9. The DNA of the CDR3 is TGTGCCAGCAGCCCTCCTCCAGGACAGGGGTCCTACAATGAGCAGTTCTTC. Its translation is CASSPPPGQGSYNEQFF.

This chain uses TRBV7-2 with TRBJ2-6, with 9 bases lining up with TRBD2. The CDR3 length is 18 residues. Germline V gene lookup returns CDR1 SGHTA and CDR2 FQGNSA. Trimming removed 2 bases from V and 0 bases from J; junction bases left unmatched: 5. This CDR3 reads CASSLLAGLLSGANVLTF. CDR3 sequence (DNA): TGTGCCAGCAGCTTACTAGCGGGACTGCTCTCTGGGGCCAACGTCCTGACTTTC.

CDR3 coding DNA: TGTGCCAGCAGTTTATCCATGTGGACGGGGAGCACTGAAGCTTTCTTT. It specifies CASSLSMWTGSTEAFF. V gene TRBV27 combines with J gene TRBJ1-1; D ambiguous. Germline V CDR1 and CDR2: MNHEY, SMNVEV (reference sequence). The CDR3 has 16 amino acids. With 0 bases removed from V and 4 bases from J, the gap between germline ends came to 15 bases.

This chain links TRBV15 with TRBJ1-4; D ambiguous. Germline loops: CDR1 LNHNV, CDR2 YYDKDF (reference sequence). The CDR3 is made up of 13 amino acids. V shed 1 base and J shed 6 bases, with 6 bases lying between them. The CDR3 protein is CATSRVLHEKLFF. The DNA of the CDR3 is TGTGCCACCAGCAGAGTATTACATGAAAAACTGTTTTTT.

The V and J genes are TRBV3-1 and TRBJ1-1; D might be TRBD1 (5 bases). This CDR3 region has 14 residues. Trimming took off 1 base at V and 6 bases at J, with 12 bases between the two ends. Germline CDR1 reads LGHDT; CDR2 reads YNNKEL (reference sequence). This CDR3 is CASSQAGRDAEAFF. The CDR3 DNA reads TGTGCCAGCAGCCAAGCGGGCAGGGATGCTGAAGCTTTCTTT.

The gene calls are TRBV4-3 and TRBJ2-5; no clear D. The J call may not be correct, given that the DNA end is closer to TRBJ2-1. Germline values: CDR1 LGHNA, CDR2 YSLEER. This CDR3 is 16 amino acids long. CDR3 nucleotide sequence: TGCGCCAGCAGCCAAGAAATCGGTTCTGCCGGTAATGAGCAGTTCTTC. It encodes CASSQEIGSAGNEQFF.

The CDR3 coding sequence is TGCAGCGTTGATAAGGGCACAGATACGCAGTATTTT. Translating it yields CSVDKGTDTQYF. The genes are TRBV29-1 and TRBJ2-3, with unresolved D. The CDR3 length is 12 residues. Germline V lookup: CDR1 SQVTM, CDR2 ANQGSEA. The V end lost 3 bases, the J end lost 1 base, and 5 bases lay between the germline ends.

This clonotype was counted a few times. The junction departs from the called germline gene at one end, perhaps through a read error. The chain uses TRBV20-1 and TRBJ1-4; possible D gene TRBD1, 6 bases. Germline loops: CDR1 DFQATT, CDR2 SNEGSKA (reference sequence). The CDR3 consists of 16 residues. This CDR3 is CNASPRPHSTGEKLFF. As DNA, the CDR3 is TGCAATGCTAGCCCCCGTCCCCACTCCACAGGGGAAAAACTGTTTTTT.

This clonotype came up a few times. CDR3 DNA sequence: TGTGCCAGCAGCAAAGCGCTTTGGGAAGGGAACTCCTACGAGCAGTACTTC. Protein sequence: CASSKALWEGNSYEQYF. The chain couples TRBV21-1 to TRBJ2-7. TRBV21-1 is labeled a pseudogene. CDR3 length: 17 residues.

Only a few counts were recorded for this clonotype. The rearrangement links TRBV4-3 to TRBJ2-2, with D unclear. Trimming removed 3 bases from V and 4 bases from J, with 12 bases in between. Germline V gene sequence: CDR1 LGHNA, CDR2 YSLEER. The CDR3 covers 15 residues. The CDR3 loop is CASSQSRFGTGELFF. Here the CDR3 DNA reads TGCGCCAGCAGCCAGTCCAGGTTCGGCACCGGGGAGCTGTTTTTT.

The gene calls are TRBV7-2 and TRBJ2-1, with 10 bases matching TRBD2. The CDR3 covers 16 residues. The ends lost 5 bases at V and 5 bases at J; junction bases unmatched: 9. Germline V gives CDR1 SGHTA, CDR2 FQGNSA. The CDR3 DNA sequence: TGTGCCAGCAGCCCTGAAGCGGGGGGGATAAACAATGAGCAGTTCTTC. It codes for CASSPEAGGINNEQFF.

This clonotype has only a few counts. The V and J genes are TRBV4-2 and TRBJ2-7; 8 bases are a match to TRBD1. Germline values: CDR1 LGHNA, CDR2 YNFKEQ. Trimming at V came to 8 bases and at J to 2 bases, leaving 11 bases not matched to a gene. The CDR3 consists of 15 residues. The CDR3 loop is CASALNRGSPYEQYF. The CDR3 nucleotides are TGTGCCAGCGCGCTCAACAGGGGGAGTCCCTACGAGCAGTACTTC.

Details on this clonotype: The junction differs from germline at one of its ends, possibly a read error. The chain recombines TRBV7-6 with TRBJ2-1; 14 bases agree with TRBD2. The CDR3 contains 23 residues. CDR1 is SGHVS and CDR2 is FNYEAQ in the germline V gene. The CDR3 DNA reads as TGTGCTAGCAGCTTTTTCGGCAGGGTAAAGGGACTAGCGGGAGTAGATTGCAACAATGAGCAGTTCTTC. Its translation: CASSFFGRVKGLAGVDCNNEQFF.

The chain links TRBV19 to TRBJ1-2; no clear D. V lost 3 bases, J lost 6 bases, and 8 bases lay in between. The CDR3 covers 12 residues. Germline lookup yields CDR1 LNHDA and CDR2 SQIVND (reference sequence). The CDR3 sequence: CASSMGLHGYTF. DNA for the CDR3: TGTGCCAGTAGTATGGGATTACATGGCTACACCTTC.

The rearrangement links TRBV20-1 to TRBJ2-7; D remains unclear. Germline loops: CDR1 DFQATT, CDR2 SNEGSKA (reference sequence). V dropped 0 bases and J dropped 2 bases, with 11 bases sitting between them. The CDR3 runs 14 residues. This CDR3 reads CSARERGRPYEQYF. CDR3 nucleotides: TGCAGTGCTAGAGAGAGAGGACGGCCCTACGAGCAGTACTTC.

The sample holds a few counts of this clonotype. The chain uses TRBV28 and TRBJ1-2, with a possible D match to TRBD1 (5 bases). V was cut by 7 bases and J by 2 bases, with 11 bases left in between. This CDR3 comprises 13 residues. Germline V gene lookup returns CDR1 MDHEN and CDR2 SYDVKM. In DNA, the CDR3 is TGTGCCAGCACTATACGGGGGAACTATGGCTACACCTTC. Translation gives CASTIRGNYGYTF.

Note on this clonotype: The junction departs from the called germline gene at one end, perhaps through a read error. The chain links TRBV4-1 to TRBJ2-5, with D tentatively TRBD2 (5 bases). The DNA matches TRBJ2-7 better at its end, which makes the J call doubtful. This CDR3 has 16 residues. Germline CDR1 and CDR2: MGHRA and YSYEKL. The CDR3 DNA reads as TGTGCCAGCAGCCAAGAGGGTAGTTCCAGCTCCTACGAGCAGTACTTC. Translation: CASSQEGSSSSYEQYF.

V is TRBV27 and J is TRBJ2-1; 16 nucleotides line up with TRBD2. Germline CDR1 is MNHEY and CDR2 is SMNVEV (reference sequence). The CDR3 runs 18 residues. With 6 bases clipped from V and 7 bases from J, the junction kept 12 bases outside the gene matches. CDR3 sequence reads: CASSPGGTSGRGRNEQFF. The DNA of the CDR3 is TGTGCCAGCAGCCCAGGAGGGACTAGCGGGAGGGGGAGGAATGAGCAGTTCTTC.

This clonotype was detected only once. This chain links TRBV3-1 with TRBJ2-5; TRBD1 agrees at 11 bases. Germline CDR1 and CDR2: LGHDT and YNNKEL (reference sequence). V lost 2 bases to trimming and J lost 4 bases; unmatched junction nucleotides: 6. There are 16 residues in the CDR3. CDR3 DNA sequence: TGTGCCAGCAGCCAATTGGGGACAGGGGGTAGAGAGACCCAGTACTTC. It is translated as CASSQLGTGGRETQYF.

About this clonotype: The junction differs from germline at one of its ends, possibly a read error. The gene calls are TRBV7-3 and TRBJ2-7, with D perhaps given as TRBD1 or TRBD2 (5 bases each). The J call is in doubt because the DNA end fits TRBJ2-5 better. Germline assignment: CDR1 SGHTA and CDR2 FQGTGA. This CDR3 region has 14 residues. The CDR3 sequence: CASSLNGGAETQYF. The CDR3 DNA sequence: TGTGCCAGCAGTTTAAATGGGGGAGCAGAGACCCAGTACTTC.

This clonotype showed up just a few times. The chain is built from TRBV4-1 and TRBJ2-7; maybe TRBD1 (5 bases). Germline CDR1 MGHRA, CDR2 YSYEKL. The V end was cut by 1 base, the J end by 5 bases, with 18 bases between. The CDR3 consists of 16 residues. CDR3 region: CASSQGQGFDGDEQYF. Written as DNA, the CDR3 is TGCGCCAGCAGCCAAGGCCAGGGATTCGATGGCGACGAGCAGTACTTC.